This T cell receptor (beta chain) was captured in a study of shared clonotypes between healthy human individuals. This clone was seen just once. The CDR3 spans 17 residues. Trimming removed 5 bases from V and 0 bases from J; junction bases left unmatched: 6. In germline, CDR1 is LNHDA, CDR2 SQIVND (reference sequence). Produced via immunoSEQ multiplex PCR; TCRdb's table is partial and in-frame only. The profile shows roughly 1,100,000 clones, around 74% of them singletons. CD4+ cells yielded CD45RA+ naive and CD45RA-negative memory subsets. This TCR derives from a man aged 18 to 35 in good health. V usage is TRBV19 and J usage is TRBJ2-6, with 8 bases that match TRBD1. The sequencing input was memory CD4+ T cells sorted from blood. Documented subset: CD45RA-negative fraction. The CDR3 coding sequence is TGTGCCAGTAGTTTCGGACAGGGCCGCTCTGGGGCCAACGTCCTGACTTTC. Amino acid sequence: CASSFGQGRSGANVLTF.